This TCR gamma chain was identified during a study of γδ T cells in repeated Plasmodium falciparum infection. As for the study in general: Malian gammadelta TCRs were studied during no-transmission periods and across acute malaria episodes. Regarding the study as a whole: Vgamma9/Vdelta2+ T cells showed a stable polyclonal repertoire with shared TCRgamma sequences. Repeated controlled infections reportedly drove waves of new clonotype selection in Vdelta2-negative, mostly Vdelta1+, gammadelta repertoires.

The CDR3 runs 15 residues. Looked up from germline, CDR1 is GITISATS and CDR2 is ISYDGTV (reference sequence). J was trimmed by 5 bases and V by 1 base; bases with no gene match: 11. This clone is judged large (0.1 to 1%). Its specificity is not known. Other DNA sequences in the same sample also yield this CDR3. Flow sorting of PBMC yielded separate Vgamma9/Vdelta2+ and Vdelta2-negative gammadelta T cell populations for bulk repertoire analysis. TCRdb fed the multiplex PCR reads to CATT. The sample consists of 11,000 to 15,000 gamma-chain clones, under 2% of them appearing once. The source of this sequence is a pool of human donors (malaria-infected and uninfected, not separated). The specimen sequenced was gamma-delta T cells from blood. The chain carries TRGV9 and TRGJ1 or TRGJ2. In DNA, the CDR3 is TGTGCCTTGTGGGAGGTAGGATTATTGGATTATAAGAAACTCTTT. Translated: CALWEVGLLDYKKLF.